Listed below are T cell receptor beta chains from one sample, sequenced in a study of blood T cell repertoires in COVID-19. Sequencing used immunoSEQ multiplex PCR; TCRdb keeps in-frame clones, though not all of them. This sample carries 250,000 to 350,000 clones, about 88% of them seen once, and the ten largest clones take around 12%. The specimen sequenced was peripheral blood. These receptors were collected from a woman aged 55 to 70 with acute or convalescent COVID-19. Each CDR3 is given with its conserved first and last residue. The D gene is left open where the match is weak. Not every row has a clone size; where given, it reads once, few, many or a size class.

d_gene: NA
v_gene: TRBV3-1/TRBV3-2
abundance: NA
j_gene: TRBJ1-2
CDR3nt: TGTGCCAGCAGCCAACAATTCTCCCCCAGGGGTTACGGAGGCTACACCTTC
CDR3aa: CASSQQFSPRGYGGYTF

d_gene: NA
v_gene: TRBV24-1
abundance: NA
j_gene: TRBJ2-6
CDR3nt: TGTGCCACCAGTGACCCGACAAAGGCCGGGGCCAACGTCCTGACTTTC
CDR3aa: CATSDPTKAGANVLTF

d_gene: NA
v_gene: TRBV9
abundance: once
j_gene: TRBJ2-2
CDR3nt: TGTGCCAGCAGCGTGTTAGGGGGATCCACCGGGGAGCTGTTTTTT
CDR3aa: CASSVLGGSTGELFF

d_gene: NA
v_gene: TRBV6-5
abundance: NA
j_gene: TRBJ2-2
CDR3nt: TGTGCCAGCACCTTCGGGGGGAACACCGGGGAGCTGTTTTTT
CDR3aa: CASTFGGNTGELFF

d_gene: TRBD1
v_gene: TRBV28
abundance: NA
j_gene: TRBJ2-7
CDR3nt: TGTGCCAGCAGTACCACCTGGACAGGGACCTACGAGCAGTACTTC
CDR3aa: CASSTTWTGTYEQYF

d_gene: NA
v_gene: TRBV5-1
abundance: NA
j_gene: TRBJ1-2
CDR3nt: TGCGCCAGCAGCTTGTTGGAGGGCTCTAACTATGGCTACACCTTC
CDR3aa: CASSLLEGSNYGYTF

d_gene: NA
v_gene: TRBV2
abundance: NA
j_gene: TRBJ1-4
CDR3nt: TGTGCCAGCTACAGGGATACTAATGAAAAACTGTTTTTT
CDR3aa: CASYRDTNEKLFF

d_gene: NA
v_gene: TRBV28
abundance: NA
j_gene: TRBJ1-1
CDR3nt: TGTGCCAGCAGTTTACCCCCAGCGGGGAACACTGAAGCTTTCTTT
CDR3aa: CASSLPPAGNTEAFF

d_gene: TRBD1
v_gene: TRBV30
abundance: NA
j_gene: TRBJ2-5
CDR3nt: TGTGCCTGGGACAGGGCAAAGCAGACCCAGTACTTC
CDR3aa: CAWDRAKQTQYF

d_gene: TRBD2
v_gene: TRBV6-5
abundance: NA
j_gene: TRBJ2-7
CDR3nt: TGTGCCAGCAGTTACACTATAGCGGGCCCATCCTACGAGCAGTACTTC
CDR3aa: CASSYTIAGPSYEQYF

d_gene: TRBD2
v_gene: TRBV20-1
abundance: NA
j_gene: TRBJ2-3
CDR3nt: TGCAGTGCTAGTAGCGGGGGGGCCGTAGATACGCAGTATTTT
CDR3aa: CSASSGGAVDTQYF

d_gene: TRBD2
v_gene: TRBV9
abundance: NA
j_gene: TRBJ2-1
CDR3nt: TGTGCCAGCAGCTCTCGGACTAGCGGGGGACACAATGAGCAGTTCTTC
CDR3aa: CASSSRTSGGHNEQFF

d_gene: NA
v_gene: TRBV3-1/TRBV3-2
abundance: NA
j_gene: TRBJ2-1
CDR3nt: TGTGCCAGCAGCCAAGCCAGGGAGCAGTTCTTC
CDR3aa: CASSQAREQFF

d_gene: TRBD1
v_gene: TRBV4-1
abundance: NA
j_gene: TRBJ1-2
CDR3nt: TGCGCCAGCAGCCAACGGACAGGTGGGGGCTACACCTTC
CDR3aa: CASSQRTGGGYTF

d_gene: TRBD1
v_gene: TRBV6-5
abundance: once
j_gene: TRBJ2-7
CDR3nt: TGTGCCAGCGGGACAGACGTGGGGGAGCAGTACTTC
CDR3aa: CASGTDVGEQYF

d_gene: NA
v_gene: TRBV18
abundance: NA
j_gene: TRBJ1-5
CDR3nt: TGTGCCAGCTCACCCCTTGCAGGGAGCAATCAGCCCCAGCATTTT
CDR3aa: CASSPLAGSNQPQHF

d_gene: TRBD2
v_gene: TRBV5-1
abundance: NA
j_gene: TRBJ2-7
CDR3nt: TGCGCCAGCAGCCCCAGCGGGGGCTACGAGCAGTACTTC
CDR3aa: CASSPSGGYEQYF

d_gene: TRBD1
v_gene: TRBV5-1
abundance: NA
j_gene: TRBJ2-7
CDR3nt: TGCGCCAGCAGCATGAGGACAGGGAACCACGAGCAGTACTTC
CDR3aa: CASSMRTGNHEQYF

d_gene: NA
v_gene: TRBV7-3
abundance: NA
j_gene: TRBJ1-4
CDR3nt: TGTGCCAGCAGCTTAACACGGACTTCTGAAAAACTGTTTTTT
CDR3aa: CASSLTRTSEKLFF

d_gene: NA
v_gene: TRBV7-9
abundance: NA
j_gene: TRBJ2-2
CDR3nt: TGTGCCAGCAGCTCTCACACCGGGGAGCTGTTTTTT
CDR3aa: CASSSHTGELFF

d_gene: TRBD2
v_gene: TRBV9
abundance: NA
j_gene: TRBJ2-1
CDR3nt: TGTGCCAGCAGCGTACAACTAGCGGGAGGCAATGAGCAGTTCTTC
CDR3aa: CASSVQLAGGNEQFF

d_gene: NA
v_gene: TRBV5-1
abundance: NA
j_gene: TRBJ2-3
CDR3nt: TGCGCCAGCAGCTCCGGGAGAGGGGGGGCCACAGATACGCAGTATTTT
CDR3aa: CASSSGRGGATDTQYF

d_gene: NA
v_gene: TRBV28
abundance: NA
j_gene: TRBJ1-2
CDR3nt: TGTGCCAGCAGTTTAGCCAAGACAGGCTTTGGGAGTCGTGGCTACACCTTC
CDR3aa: CASSLAKTGFGSRGYTF

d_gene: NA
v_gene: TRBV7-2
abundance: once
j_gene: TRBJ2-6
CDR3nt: TGTGCCAGCAGCTCAGGAGGGGGCTCCTCTGGGGCCAACGTCCTGACTTTC
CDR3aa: CASSSGGGSSGANVLTF

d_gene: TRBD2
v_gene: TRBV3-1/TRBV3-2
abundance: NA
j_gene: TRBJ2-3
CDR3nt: TGTGCCAGCAGCCAAGATCCGGCTAGCGGGGGGGCGTATACGCAGTATTTT
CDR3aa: CASSQDPASGGAYTQYF

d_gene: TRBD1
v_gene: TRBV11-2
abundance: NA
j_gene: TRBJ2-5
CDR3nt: TGTGCCAGCAGCTTAGGATGGGGGACAGGGTCAGAGACCCAGTACTTC
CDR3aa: CASSLGWGTGSETQYF

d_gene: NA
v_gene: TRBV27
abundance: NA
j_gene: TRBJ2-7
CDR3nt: TGTGCCAGCTCCCTGGCAGGCAGACCCTACGAGCAGTACTTC
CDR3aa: CASSLAGRPYEQYF

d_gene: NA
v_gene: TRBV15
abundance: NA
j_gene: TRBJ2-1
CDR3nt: TGTGCCACCAGCAGAGTGAGTGCACGATCCTACAATGAGCAGTTCTTC
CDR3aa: CATSRVSARSYNEQFF

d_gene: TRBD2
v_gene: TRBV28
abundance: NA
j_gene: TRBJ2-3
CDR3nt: TGTGCCAGCAGTTCGGGGGGGACTAGCGGCACAGATACGCAGTATTTT
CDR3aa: CASSSGGTSGTDTQYF

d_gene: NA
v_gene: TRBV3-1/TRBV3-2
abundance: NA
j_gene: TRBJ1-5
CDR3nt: TGTGCCAGCAGCCAAAGCGGGGGCAATCAGCCCCAGCATTTT
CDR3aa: CASSQSGGNQPQHF

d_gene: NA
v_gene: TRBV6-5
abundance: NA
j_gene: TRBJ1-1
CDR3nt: TGTGCCAGCAGTTACTCGGTTGGACAGCAGAACACTGAAGCTTTCTTT
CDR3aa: CASSYSVGQQNTEAFF

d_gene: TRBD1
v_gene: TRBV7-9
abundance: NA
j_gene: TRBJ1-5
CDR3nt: TGTGCCAGCAGCTTGGGGACAGGGGCGGGTGAGCCCCAGCATTTT
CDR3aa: CASSLGTGAGEPQHF

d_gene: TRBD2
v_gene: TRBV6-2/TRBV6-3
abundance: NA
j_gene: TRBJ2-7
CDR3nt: TGTGCCAGCAGTTTGGGACTAGCGGGGGCCTACGAGCAGTACTTC
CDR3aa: CASSLGLAGAYEQYF

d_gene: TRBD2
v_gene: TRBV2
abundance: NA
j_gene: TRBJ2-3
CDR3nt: TGTGCCAGCAGTATACCTAGCGGGGGTGGAACAGATACGCAGTATTTT
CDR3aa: CASSIPSGGGTDTQYF